The clone carrying this T cell receptor beta chain was observed a single time. This may arise from a read error, as a much more abundant clone is one base away. Other DNA variants within this sample encode the same CDR3. The data were taken from a study of OX40 agonist ivuxolimab in advanced cancers. Patients with autoimmune history or systemic immunosuppression were excluded. Using immunoSEQ multiplex PCR, the repertoire was profiled, and TCRdb retains in-frame clones only, with some absent. The sample has roughly 66,000 clones, 83% seen once; the top ten hold 2% to 2.5%. The CDR3 length is 16 residues. CDR1 is PRHDT, CDR2 FYEKMQ, per germline (reference sequence).

This clonotype originated in an adult with an advanced solid tumor such as melanoma, head and neck, liver or kidney cancer. The genes are TRBV13 and TRBJ2-3; TRBD1 matches 7 bases. Specimen: CD4+ or CD8+ T cells sorted from blood, collected in a trial of the OX40 agonist ivuxolimab. CDR3 sequence (DNA): TGCGCCAGTGGCGATCTAGGGGGCCCCCGCACAGATACGCAGTATTTT. Translation: CASGDLGGPRTDTQYF.